Listed below are T cell receptor beta chains from one sample, sequenced in a study of blood T cell repertoires in COVID-19. Sequenced by immunoSEQ multiplex PCR; TCRdb stores in-frame clones only, minus some. This sample has a few hundred thousand clones, with approximately 88% found just once. Sequencing input: peripheral blood. Receptors originate from a woman in her 70s with COVID-19, enrolled during active disease. The CDR3 runs from the conserved cysteine through the conserved F or W. D genes are given only for firm matches. Clone sizes are given selectively: once, few, many, or a class where the clone is expanded.

TRBV30	-	-	11	TRBJ2-7	CAWNRNYEQYF	TGTGCCTGGAACAGAAACTACGAGCAGTACTTC
TRBV30	-	-	15	TRBJ1-1	CAWSPTNREGTEAFF	TGTGCCTGGAGTCCAACCAACAGGGAAGGCACTGAAGCTTTCTTT
TRBV15	-	-	16	TRBJ1-4	CATSNGGSQLREKLFF	TGTGCCACCAGCAACGGCGGGAGCCAGCTCCGGGAAAAACTGTTTTTT
TRBV7-9	-	TRBD1	13	TRBJ1-2	CATSLGQASGYTF	TGTGCCACTTCATTAGGACAGGCGAGTGGCTACACCTTC
TRBV2	-	TRBD1	11	TRBJ1-5	CATGGIQPQHF	TGTGCCACAGGGGGAATTCAGCCCCAGCATTTT
TRBV20-1	-	-	12	TRBJ2-1	CSASRFGSEQFF	TGCAGTGCTAGTCGGTTTGGGAGTGAGCAGTTCTTC
TRBV19	-	TRBD2	18	TRBJ2-1	CASSEYRGLAGLFNEQFF	TGTGCCAGTAGTGAATACCGGGGCCTAGCGGGATTGTTCAATGAGCAGTTCTTC
TRBV10-1	-	-	14	TRBJ2-1	CASSGRGRDNEQFF	TGCGCCAGCAGTGGGAGGGGGAGGGACAATGAGCAGTTCTTC
TRBV6-4	-	TRBD1	15	TRBJ2-7	CASRKQADRGYEQYF	TGTGCCAGCAGGAAGCAAGCGGACAGGGGGTACGAGCAGTACTTC
TRBV6-5	-	TRBD2	13	TRBJ2-1	CASSYGTSFEQFF	TGTGCCAGCAGTTACGGGACTAGCTTTGAGCAGTTCTTC
TRBV19	-	-	15	TRBJ1-6	CASSVESSYNSPLHF	TGTGCCAGTAGCGTGGAGAGCTCCTATAATTCACCCCTCCACTTT
TRBV19	-	TRBD2	15	TRBJ2-7	CASSRGGSLSYEQYF	TGTGCCAGTAGTAGGGGCGGGAGCCTTAGCTACGAGCAGTACTTC
TRBV4-2	-	-	15	TRBJ1-3	CASSQNLGEGNTIYF	TGTGCCAGCAGCCAAAACCTAGGTGAGGGAAACACCATATATTTT
TRBV19	-	TRBD1	15	TRBJ2-1	CASSTTGGSGNEQFF	TGTGCCAGTAGTACGACAGGGGGCTCAGGGAATGAGCAGTTCTTC
TRBV6-5	-	-	12	TRBJ1-1	CASLSLSTEAFF	TGTGCCAGCCTGTCACTAAGCACTGAAGCTTTCTTT
TRBV12-5	-	-	14	TRBJ2-7	CASGFPPGTYEQYF	TGTGCTAGTGGTTTCCCCCCGGGGACCTACGAGCAGTACTTC
TRBV27	-	-	13	TRBJ1-1	CASSWGVGTEAFF	TGTGCCAGCAGTTGGGGGGTCGGCACTGAAGCTTTCTTT
TRBV7-9	-	-	14	TRBJ2-3	CASSPTALTDTQYF	TGTGCCAGCAGCCCTACAGCTCTCACAGATACGCAGTATTTT
TRBV2	-	TRBD1	17	TRBJ1-2	CASSQARIQGALDGYTF	TGTGCCAGCAGCCAAGCCCGGATCCAGGGGGCTCTAGATGGCTACACCTTC
TRBV14	-	TRBD2	15	TRBJ2-7	CASSQGLAASYEQYF	TGTGCCAGCAGCCAAGGACTAGCGGCCTCCTACGAGCAGTACTTC
TRBV29-1	-	-	14	TRBJ1-2	CSVEKDRINYGYTF	TGCAGCGTTGAAAAGGACAGAATTAACTATGGCTACACCTTC
TRBV4-1	-	-	13	TRBJ2-7	CASSQGTSYEQYF	TGCGCCAGCAGCCAAGGGACATCTTACGAGCAGTACTTC
TRBV29-1	-	TRBD1	14	TRBJ2-7	CSVEDKDRTYEQYF	TGCAGCGTTGAAGATAAGGACAGGACCTACGAGCAGTACTTC
TRBV2	few	TRBD1	12	TRBJ2-7	CASMDRSYEQYF	TGTGCCAGCATGGACAGGTCCTACGAGCAGTACTTC
TRBV10-3	-	-	15	TRBJ2-3	CAITTDKSSTDTQYF	TGTGCCATCACCACGGACAAGAGTAGCACAGATACGCAGTATTTT
TRBV3-1/TRBV3-2	once	-	15	TRBJ2-7	CASSQESVFSYEQYF	TGTGCCAGCAGCCAAGAATCGGTGTTCTCCTACGAGCAGTACTTC
TRBV21-1	-	-	19	TRBJ2-1	CASSKVNADRATWINEQFF	TGTGCCAGCAGCAAAGTGAATGCCGACAGGGCGACATGGATCAATGAGCAGTTCTTC
TRBV6-9	-	TRBD2	15	TRBJ2-4	CASSLAGPAKNIQYF	TGTGCCAGCAGTCTAGCGGGACCAGCCAAAAACATTCAGTACTTC
TRBV10-3	-	TRBD1	14	TRBJ2-1	CAITDVETGDEQFF	TGTGCCATCACCGACGTTGAGACAGGGGATGAGCAGTTCTTC
TRBV6-1	-	-	15	TRBJ2-7	CASSEMFYLGREQYF	TGTGCCAGCAGTGAAATGTTTTATCTGGGGAGGGAGCAGTACTTC
TRBV5-1	-	TRBD2	16	TRBJ2-7	CASSGAEREISYEQYF	TGCGCCAGCAGCGGGGCGGAGCGGGAGATTAGCTACGAGCAGTACTTC
TRBV28	-	-	13	TRBJ1-2	CASTWGRSYGYTF	TGTGCCAGCACCTGGGGGCGCAGCTATGGCTACACCTTC
TRBV2	-	TRBD1	15	TRBJ1-1	CASRTGGFGNTEAFF	TGTGCCAGCAGGACAGGGGGCTTTGGGAACACTGAAGCTTTCTTT
TRBV13	-	TRBD2	16	TRBJ2-3	CASSLGGSGGADTQYF	TGTGCCAGCAGCTTAGGCGGGAGCGGGGGGGCAGATACGCAGTATTTT
TRBV18	-	TRBD1	13	TRBJ1-2	CASSPGQNYGYTF	TGTGCCAGCTCACCGGGACAGAACTATGGCTACACCTTC
TRBV5-5	-	-	17	TRBJ2-2	CASSLSFRTANTGELFF	TGTGCCAGCAGCTTGAGTTTCCGGACAGCGAACACCGGGGAGCTGTTTTTT
TRBV28	-	TRBD1	14	TRBJ1-1	CASKTTGLLTEAFF	TGTGCCAGCAAAACGACAGGGCTGTTGACTGAAGCTTTCTTT
TRBV20-1	-	-	13	TRBJ1-5	CSASRGNNQPQHF	TGCAGTGCTAGTAGGGGAAACAATCAGCCCCAGCATTTT
TRBV14	-	TRBD1	14	TRBJ2-7	CASSTDRGGHEQYF	TGTGCCAGCAGCACGGACAGGGGTGGCCACGAGCAGTACTTC